Listed here are 31 T cell receptor beta chains from one sample, sequenced in a study of cytomegalovirus exposure and HLA in healthy donors. The assay was immunoSEQ multiplex PCR, and TCRdb's table has in-frame clones only and misses some. This table holds about 250,000 clones, 80% to 90% found once. The specimen was PBMCs. The receptors come from a man aged 18 to 35 in good health and CMV-seronegative.

This sequence joins TRBV10-3 and TRBJ1-2; weak D call: TRBD1 (6 bases). From germline, CDR1 is ENHRY and CDR2 SYGVKD. The CDR3 runs to 12 residues. The V end was cut by 7 bases, the J end by 6 bases, with 12 bases between. The CDR3 DNA reads as TGTGCCATCAAAGGGGCAGGGGATGGCTACACCTTC. Residues: CAIKGAGDGYTF.

The V gene is TRBV7-2, the J gene TRBJ1-6; 9 nucleotides agree with TRBD1. Trimming at V came to 5 bases and at J to 5 bases, leaving 4 bases not matched to a gene. CDR1 SGHTA and CDR2 FQGNSA come from the germline V gene. The CDR3 contains 15 residues. The CDR3 sequence is CASSPTGGHNSPLHF. CDR3 sequence (DNA): TGTGCCAGCAGCCCCACAGGGGGCCATAATTCACCCCTCCACTTT.

The genes are TRBV4-1 and TRBJ2-7; a weak D match, TRBD1 (6 bases). There are 17 residues in the CDR3. The germline CDR1 and CDR2 sequences are MGHRA and YSYEKL. V lost 4 bases and J lost 1, with 20 bases in between. The CDR3 nucleotides are TGCGCCAGCAGCCCGGGACGACTCACAGGGCGTTCCTACGAGCAGTACTTC. Translation gives CASSPGRLTGRSYEQYF.

The chain combines TRBV4-1 with TRBJ1-4; the D gene is possibly TRBD1 (5 bases). V was trimmed by 0 bases and J by 8 bases, leaving 16 bases between them. The CDR3 runs 16 residues. Germline V CDR1 and CDR2: MGHRA, YSYEKL. The CDR3 nucleotides read TGCGCCAGCAGCCAAGATCCGAGGCCAGGGTGGGAAAAACTGTTTTTT. Its translation is CASSQDPRPGWEKLFF.

CDR3 amino acids: CASRINRGIEQFF. The DNA for the CDR3 is TGTGCCAGCAGGATTAACAGGGGGATTGAGCAGTTCTTC. The chain has TRBV27 and TRBJ2-1; 8 positions match TRBD1. Trimming cost V 6 bases and J 9 bases; bases outside gene matches: 7. This CDR3 contains 13 residues. Germline V gene sequence: CDR1 MNHEY, CDR2 SMNVEV (reference sequence).

This clone was counted once. The chain carries TRBV18 and TRBJ1-1; 7 bases agree with TRBD1. V lost 1 base to trimming and J lost 4 bases; unmatched junction nucleotides: 3. CDR1 and CDR2 (germline): KGHSH, LQKENI. This CDR3 spans 14 amino acids. CDR3: CASSPQGAVTEAFF. The CDR3 coding sequence is TGTGCCAGCTCACCACAGGGGGCGGTCACTGAAGCTTTCTTT.

The chain couples TRBV30 to TRBJ1-2; no definite D call. The CDR3 is 12 amino acids. Germline-derived CDR1 and CDR2 are GTSNPN and SVGIG (reference sequence). The ends were cut back, 4 bases at V and 7 bases at J, with 13 bases in the middle. In nucleotides, the CDR3 is TGTGCCTGGACCCGGGAGGTGGGTGGCTACACCTTC. This encodes CAWTREVGGYTF.

The chain uses TRBV27 and TRBJ2-1; D not certain. The CDR3 length is 12 residues. V gave up 9 bases and J gave up 0 bases, with 6 bases separating them. CDR1 is MNHEY, CDR2 SMNVEV, per germline (reference sequence). CDR3 in amino acids: CASKLSYNEQFF. CDR3 DNA sequence: TGTGCCAGTAAACTCTCCTACAATGAGCAGTTCTTC.

The rearrangement links TRBV4-1 to TRBJ2-7, with 7 bases that match TRBD2. The CDR3 has 16 amino acids. V dropped 0 bases and J dropped 3; count of bases not matched to a gene: 8. Germline values: CDR1 MGHRA, CDR2 YSYEKL. CDR3 nucleotide sequence: TGCGCCAGCAGCCAAGAAGGACTAGGGGTTGTCTACGAGCAGTACTTC. It specifies CASSQEGLGVVYEQYF.

The rearrangement links TRBV27 to TRBJ1-1; D unresolved. There are 13 residues in the CDR3. Germline CDR1 is MNHEY and CDR2 is SMNVEV (reference sequence). Trimming took 6 bases from V and 3 from J, leaving 11 bases between them. The CDR3 DNA reads TGTGCCAGCAGGCAAAGCGGGGACACTGAAGCTTTCTTT. It encodes CASRQSGDTEAFF.

The chain uses TRBV6-5 and TRBJ1-4; D might be TRBD1 (6 bases). Germline V CDR1 and CDR2: MNHEY, SVGAGI. The CDR3 spans 15 residues. The ends were cut back, 8 bases at V and 8 bases at J, with 21 bases in the middle. The CDR3 loop is CASATAGTKIEKLFF. CDR3 in DNA: TGTGCCAGCGCAACTGCCGGGACAAAGATCGAAAAACTGTTTTTT.

This rearrangement joins TRBV7-2 to TRBJ2-5; 7 bases fit TRBD2. The CDR3 has 13 amino acids. V shed 4 bases, J shed 1 base, and the junction held 0 bases outside the gene matches. Germline lookup yields CDR1 SGHTA and CDR2 FQGNSA. CDR3 loop: CASSWTSQETQYF. CDR3 in DNA: TGTGCCAGCAGCTGGACTAGCCAAGAGACCCAGTACTTC. The full variable domain, rest sourced from reference TRBV7-2 and TRBJ2-5, is GAGVSQSPSNKVTEKGKDVELRCDPISGHTALYWYRQSLGQGLEFLIYFQGNSAPDKSGLPSDRFSAERTGGSVSTLTIQRTQQEDSAVYLCASSWTSQETQYFGPGTRLLVL.

The gene calls are TRBV18 and TRBJ2-1; TRBD2 is a possible D gene (5 bases). V lost 6 bases and J 3 bases, leaving 9 bases between the germline ends. Germline assignment: CDR1 KGHSH and CDR2 LQKENI. CDR3 size: 13 residues. The CDR3 sequence: CASSAGIYNEQFF. The CDR3 DNA follows: TGTGCCAGCTCCGCCGGGATCTACAATGAGCAGTTCTTC.

This chain links TRBV28 with TRBJ1-2; 8 nucleotides line up with TRBD1. Germline V gene sequence: CDR1 MDHEN, CDR2 SYDVKM. This CDR3 is 13 amino acids long. V lost 6 bases, J lost 6 bases, and 6 bases stayed unmatched. The CDR3 loop reads CASRLTGANGYTF. The CDR3 DNA follows: TGTGCCAGCAGACTGACAGGGGCTAATGGCTACACCTTC.

This clone was seen a few times. V usage is TRBV4-3 and J usage is TRBJ1-5; D unresolved. The V gene's germline CDR1 is LGHNA and CDR2 YSLEER. Trimming took off 3 bases at V and 3 bases at J, with 6 bases between the two ends. The CDR3 is 13 residues long. In DNA, the CDR3 is TGCGCCAGCAGCCAGACAAACAATCAGCCCCAGCATTTT. Residues: CASSQTNNQPQHF.

The chain uses TRBV18 and TRBJ2-1; 9 bases are shared with TRBD2. CDR1 KGHSH and CDR2 LQKENI come from the germline V gene. The CDR3 runs to 16 residues. V gave up 5 bases and J gave up 6 bases; unmatched junction bases: 11. This chain's CDR3 is CASSVLGLAGSNEQFF. CDR3 sequence (DNA): TGTGCCAGCTCAGTTCTCGGCCTAGCGGGATCCAATGAGCAGTTCTTC.

The chain recombines TRBV6-1 with TRBJ1-1, with TRBD1 identical over 7 bases. J gave up 4 bases and V 9 bases, and 11 bases lay outside the gene matches. This CDR3 is 14 amino acids long. CDR1 and CDR2 (germline): MNHNS, SASEGT. CDR3 DNA sequence: TGTGCCAGTCCTAAGGGGGCCGGGAGCACTGAAGCTTTCTTT. Protein product: CASPKGAGSTEAFF.

The CDR3 spells CASSLVANPNYGYTF. The DNA of the CDR3 is TGTGCCAGCAGCTTAGTGGCAAACCCGAACTATGGCTACACCTTC. This sequence joins TRBV7-2 and TRBJ1-2; D call uncertain. CDR3 length equals 15 residues. Germline loops: CDR1 SGHTA, CDR2 FQGNSA. The V and J ends lost 1 base and 2 bases respectively, with 11 bases between them.

V and J are TRBV7-9 and TRBJ2-3; tentatively, D is TRBD2 (6 bases). Trimming left V 0 bases short and J 5 bases short, with 15 bases between. The length of the CDR3 is 16 residues. Germline CDR1 and CDR2: SEHNR and FQNEAQ (reference sequence). The CDR3 loop reads CASSLAEGRVVDTQYF. The DNA for the CDR3 is TGTGCCAGCAGCTTAGCGGAGGGCAGGGTGGTAGATACGCAGTATTTT.

V is TRBV5-1 and J is TRBJ1-1; D not certain. Looked up from germline, CDR1 is SGHRS and CDR2 is YFSETQ. The CDR3 covers 13 residues. V lost 2 bases and J lost 1, with 6 bases in between. This chain's CDR3 is CASSFTENTEAFF. In DNA, the CDR3 is TGCGCCAGCAGCTTTACAGAGAACACTGAAGCTTTCTTT.

The V gene is TRBV6-5, the J gene TRBJ1-2, with D possibly matching TRBD1 (6 bases). In germline, CDR1 is MNHEY, CDR2 SVGAGI. The CDR3 extends over 13 amino acids. The ends were cut back, 4 bases at V and 8 bases at J, with 14 bases in the middle. This CDR3 reads CASSSGGGRGYTF. For the CDR3, the DNA is TGTGCCAGCAGTTCTGGGGGGGGGCGAGGCTACACCTTC.

The CDR3 sequence: CATSRPTLRGIGEKLFF. The DNA of the CDR3 is TGTGCCACCAGCAGGCCGACTCTTAGGGGAATTGGCGAAAAACTGTTTTTT. The rearrangement uses TRBV15 and TRBJ1-4; weak D call: TRBD1 (5 bases). In germline, CDR1 is LNHNV, CDR2 YYDKDF (reference sequence). V shed 3 bases and J shed 8 bases, with 22 bases lying between them. The CDR3 loop spans 17 amino acids.

The chain joins TRBV23-1 to TRBJ1-5; D is perhaps TRBD1 (5 bases). TRBV23-1 counts as an open reading frame of uncertain function. The CDR3 has 12 residues. V was shortened by 7 bases and J by 5 bases, with 9 bases between the two germline ends. CDR3 nucleotides: TGCGCCAGCACCCAACAGGATCAGCCCCAGCATTTT. Translating gives CASTQQDQPQHF.

The J gene is TRBJ2-3, the V gene TRBV19; D possibly corresponds to TRBD2 (5 bases). Trimming took off 3 bases at V and 0 bases at J, with 13 bases between the two ends. Germline V CDR1 and CDR2: LNHDA, SQIVND (reference sequence). The CDR3 length is 16 residues. The CDR3 nucleotides are TGTGCCAGTAGTATCTTTAGGACTCCTAGCACAGATACGCAGTATTTT. Its translation is CASSIFRTPSTDTQYF. Based on the CDR3 plus reference TRBV19 and TRBJ2-3, the full variable domain is DGGITQSPKYLFRKEGQNVTLSCEQNLNHDAMYWYRQDPGQGLRLIYYSQIVNDFQKGDIAEGYSVSREKKESFPLTVTSAQKNPTAFYLCASSIFRTPSTDTQYFGPGTRLTVL.

The chain links TRBV18 to TRBJ1-5; D is ambiguous. Trimming took 2 bases from V and 2 from J, leaving 7 bases between them. Per the germline V gene, CDR1 is KGHSH and CDR2 is LQKENI. The CDR3 spans 14 residues. In DNA, the CDR3 is TGTGCCAGCTCACCAGACGCGGGCAATCAGCCCCAGCATTTT. This gives the protein CASSPDAGNQPQHF.

This chain connects TRBV4-3 to TRBJ1-3, with D tentatively TRBD1 (5 bases). There are 14 residues in the CDR3. Trimming pared 1 base from V and 3 bases from J, leaving 7 bases between. Per germline, CDR1 LGHNA and CDR2 YSLEER. CDR3 in amino acids: CASSQGGFGNTIYF. CDR3 DNA sequence: TGCGCCAGCAGCCAAGGGGGCTTTGGAAACACCATATATTTT.

V usage is TRBV6-5 and J usage is TRBJ1-2, with TRBD1 matching over 8 bases. The V and J ends lost 5 bases and 1 base, in that order; junction bases with no gene match: 3. Germline CDR1 reads MNHEY; CDR2 reads SVGAGI. This CDR3 is 14 amino acids long. CDR3 sequence reads: CASSGDRYNYGYTF. CDR3 nucleotide sequence: TGTGCCAGCAGTGGGGACAGGTATAACTATGGCTACACCTTC.

The sample holds one count of this clone. V usage is TRBV6-1 and J usage is TRBJ1-3, with TRBD1 identical over 10 bases. Germline V CDR1 and CDR2: MNHNS, SASEGT. V lost 5 bases and J lost 7; bases outside the gene matches: 2. The CDR3 contains 13 residues. CDR3 bases: TGTGCCAGCAGTTTGGACAGGGGGAACACCATATATTTT. Its protein is CASSLDRGNTIYF.

The chain combines TRBV29-1 with TRBJ2-7; 9 bases map to TRBD2. The CDR3 sequence is 14 residues long. The V and J ends lost 7 bases and 2 bases, in that order; junction bases with no gene match: 9. The germline gives CDR1 SQVTM, CDR2 ANQGSEA. Here the CDR3 reads CSAMTGTSPYEQYF. The CDR3 nucleotides are TGCAGCGCCATGACCGGGACTAGCCCCTACGAGCAGTACTTC.

The chain uses TRBV7-8 and TRBJ1-2; D is possibly TRBD1 (6 bases). Germline V CDR1 and CDR2: SGHVS, FQNEAQ. The ends were cut back, 0 bases at V and 2 bases at J, with 10 bases in the middle. This CDR3 region has 15 residues. This CDR3 reads CASSLAPGQNYGYTF. CDR3 coding DNA: TGTGCCAGCAGCTTAGCGCCCGGACAGAACTATGGCTACACCTTC.

The chain carries TRBV6-1 and TRBJ1-6, with 7 bases that match TRBD1. With V trimmed by 3 bases and J by 6 bases, 11 bases remained unmatched. CDR1 is MNHNS, CDR2 SASEGT, per germline. The CDR3 spans 17 residues. The CDR3 coding sequence is TGTGCCAGCAGTGATGGCGACAGGGATGGCCTTAATTCACCCCTCCACTTT. Translation: CASSDGDRDGLNSPLHF.